The 9 T cell receptor beta chains listed next were all sequenced from one sample in a study of cytomegalovirus exposure and HLA in healthy donors. Only in-frame clones appear in the TCRdb table, and some are missing; sequencing was by immunoSEQ multiplex PCR. The table has about 160,000 clones, approximately 96% seen once. The sequenced material came from PBMCs. Receptors originate from a woman between 18 and 29 years old in good health and CMV-seronegative.

The chain recombines TRBV5-1 with TRBJ1-2, with D tentatively TRBD1 (5 bases). Trimming removed 4 bases from V and 0 bases from J, with 7 bases in between. This CDR3 is built from 13 residues. CDR1 and CDR2 (germline): SGHRS, YFSETQ. CDR3 in amino acids: CASSPTANYGYTF. CDR3 bases: TGCGCCAGCAGCCCGACAGCTAACTATGGCTACACCTTC.

This sequence joins TRBV7-9 and TRBJ2-3, with D maybe TRBD1 (6 bases). Germline CDR1 is SEHNR and CDR2 is FQNEAQ (reference sequence). The length of the CDR3 is 15 residues. The ends were cut back, 0 bases at V and 3 bases at J, with 10 bases in the middle. The CDR3 bases are TGTGCCAGCAGCTTAGCGGGGGCGGATACAGATACGCAGTATTTT. Its protein is CASSLAGADTDTQYF.

This rearrangement joins TRBV19 to TRBJ1-2, with a weak D call TRBD1 (6 bases). The CDR3 is 15 amino acids. The germline V gene encodes CDR1 LNHDA and CDR2 SQIVND (reference sequence). V was pared by 5 bases and J by 0 bases, with 13 bases between. Here the CDR3 reads CASSVIQGANYGYTF. The CDR3 bases are TGTGCCAGTAGTGTGATACAGGGCGCTAACTATGGCTACACCTTC.

The V call is TRBV7-2, the J call TRBJ2-1; D is undetermined. This CDR3 is 12 amino acids long. The V gene's germline CDR1 is SGHTA and CDR2 FQGNSA. Deletions cut 0 bases from V and 6 bases from J, with 3 bases between. In nucleotides, the CDR3 is TGTGCCAGCAGCTTAGCGCGCAATGAGCAGTTCTTC. The encoded protein is CASSLARNEQFF. Filled out from reference TRBV7-2 and TRBJ2-1, the complete variable domain reads GAGVSQSPSNKVTEKGKDVELRCDPISGHTALYWYRQSLGQGLEFLIYFQGNSAPDKSGLPSDRFSAERTGGSVSTLTIQRTQQEDSAVYLCASSLARNEQFFGPGTRLTVL.

J is TRBJ2-2 and V is TRBV7-3; unclear D gene. The CDR3 loop spans 12 amino acids. V gave up 4 bases and J gave up 2 bases, with 2 bases separating them. Germline lookup yields CDR1 SGHTA and CDR2 FQGTGA. The CDR3 DNA reads as TGTGCCAGCAGCTCTAACACCGGGGAGCTGTTTTTT. Translating it yields CASSSNTGELFF.

The chain combines TRBV7-2 with TRBJ1-1, with TRBD1 identical over 7 bases. The CDR3 has 13 residues. CDR1 and CDR2 (germline): SGHTA, FQGNSA. The ends lost 5 bases at V and 5 bases at J; junction bases unmatched: 5. CDR3: CASSRQGWTEAFF. CDR3 bases: TGTGCCAGCAGCCGACAGGGTTGGACTGAAGCTTTCTTT.

This sequence joins TRBV9 and TRBJ2-2; no clear D gene. The V gene lost 0 bases and the J gene lost 6 bases, with 6 bases spanning the gap. The germline V gene has CDR1 SGDLS and CDR2 YYNGEE. The CDR3 loop spans 13 amino acids. This CDR3 reads CASSVVPAGELFF. The CDR3 nucleotides read TGTGCCAGCAGCGTAGTGCCAGCCGGGGAGCTGTTTTTT.

The rearrangement links TRBV5-1 to TRBJ2-5, with a weak D call TRBD1 (6 bases). The V and J ends lost 4 bases and 5 bases respectively, with 15 bases between them. The germline V gene has CDR1 SGHRS and CDR2 YFSETQ. The CDR3 sequence is 14 residues long. The CDR3 nucleotides are TGCGCCAGCAGCCGAGGGAACGACAGGGAGACCCAGTACTTC. It encodes CASSRGNDRETQYF.

This chain links TRBV2 with TRBJ2-1, with D possibly being TRBD2 (6 bases). Trimming left V 4 bases short and J 6 bases short, with 16 bases between. Looked up from germline, CDR1 is SNHLY and CDR2 is FYNNEI. The CDR3 is 15 amino acids. In DNA form, the CDR3 reads TGTGCCAGCAGTGGGGGGACTGGAAGTGGCAATGAGCAGTTCTTC. Residues: CASSGGTGSGNEQFF.